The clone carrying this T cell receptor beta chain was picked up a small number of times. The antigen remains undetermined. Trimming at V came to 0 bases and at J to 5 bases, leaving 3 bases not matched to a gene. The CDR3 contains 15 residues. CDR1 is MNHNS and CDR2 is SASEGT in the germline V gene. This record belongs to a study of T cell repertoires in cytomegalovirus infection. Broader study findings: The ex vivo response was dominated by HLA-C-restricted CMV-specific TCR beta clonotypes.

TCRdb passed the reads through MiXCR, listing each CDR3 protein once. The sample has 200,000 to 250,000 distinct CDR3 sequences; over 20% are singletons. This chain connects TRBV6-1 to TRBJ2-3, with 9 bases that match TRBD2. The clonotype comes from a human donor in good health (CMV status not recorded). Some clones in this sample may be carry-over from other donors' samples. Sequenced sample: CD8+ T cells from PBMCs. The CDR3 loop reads CASSEASGGKDTQYF. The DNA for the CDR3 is TGTGCCAGCAGTGAAGCTAGCGGGGGTAAAGATACGCAGTATTTT.